Below, 22 T cell receptor beta chains from the same sample are listed, as sequenced in a study of Graves' ophthalmopathy and Graves' hyperthyroidism. The authors amplified TCR beta CDR3 regions, and they did so from RNA transcripts for repertoire sequencing. HTBI primers served in a first-round RT-PCR, which a second-round multiplex PCR followed. TCRdb independently ran MiXCR on the multiplex PCR reads; one entry per CDR3 protein. Of about 160,000 distinct CDR3 sequences in the sample, roughly two fifths are singletons; the top ten hold around 5.5%. Sequences were obtained from peripheral blood. These receptor sequences come from a woman aged 35 to 49 with Graves' ophthalmopathy.

This clonotype was detected many times. A read error may produce the germline difference seen at one junction end. The rearrangement links TRBV5-4 to TRBJ1-1, with 9 bases fitting TRBD1. Germline V gene sequence: CDR1 SGHNT, CDR2 YYREEE (reference sequence). CDR3 length equals 18 residues. The CDR3 loop reads CASGLPGQGRNMNTEAFF. CDR3 coding DNA: TGTGCCAGCGGCTTACCGGGACAGGGAAGGAATATGAACACTGAAGCTTTCTTT.

This clonotype occurred many times. One end of the junction is discordant with germline, which a read error may explain. This chain joins TRBV11-3 and TRBJ2-1; perhaps D is TRBD1 or TRBD2 (6 bases each). CDR1 is SGHNT and CDR2 is YENEEA in the germline V gene. This CDR3 is built from 14 residues. CDR3 in DNA: TGCGCCAGCAGCTGGGGGGCAGGCTACAATGAGCAGTTCTTC. Protein sequence: CASSWGAGYNEQFF.

This clonotype appeared once. The chain couples TRBV7-1 to TRBJ2-2; TRBD2 matches 13 bases. Being an ORF, TRBV7-1 has a function that is uncertain. CDR3 length equals 20 residues. J was trimmed by 0 bases and V by 3 bases; bases with no gene match: 10. The CDR3 loop reads CASSSGTSGILFANTGELFF. Here the CDR3 DNA reads TGTGCCAGCAGCTCCGGGACTAGCGGGATTCTCTTCGCGAACACCGGGGAGCTGTTTTTT.

The table lists this clonotype with many counts. V gene TRBV12-5 combines with J gene TRBJ1-2; TRBD1 is a possible D gene (5 bases). V was shortened by 3 bases and J by 3 bases, with 17 bases between the two germline ends. CDR3 length: 16 amino acids. Germline CDR1 and CDR2: LGHNT and FRNRAP. DNA for the CDR3: TGTGCTAGTGGTTTAGTATTTGGGGGGGGAGACTATGGCTACACCTTC. Amino acid sequence: CASGLVFGGGDYGYTF. The full variable domain, with the rest looked up from reference TRBV12-5 and TRBJ1-2, is DARVTQTPRHKVTEMGQEVTMRCQPILGHNTVFWYRQTMMQGLELLAYFRNRAPLDDSGMPKDRFSAEMPDATLATLKIQPSEPRDSAVYFCASGLVFGGGDYGYTFGSGTRLTVV.

Comments on this clonotype: The junction departs from the called germline gene at one end, perhaps through a read error. J is TRBJ2-7 and V is TRBV6-1, with D perhaps TRBD2 (9 bases). The CDR3 is made up of 14 amino acids. Germline V CDR1 and CDR2: MNHNS, SASEGT. The CDR3 loop is CACSGGTGAYEQYF. The CDR3 bases are TGTGCCTGCAGCGGGGGGACAGGAGCCTACGAGCAGTACTTC.

This chain connects TRBV20-1 to TRBJ1-5; the D gene is possibly TRBD1 (5 bases). V gave up 5 bases and J gave up 12 bases, with 14 bases separating them. Germline V CDR1 and CDR2: DFQATT, SNEGSKA (reference sequence). The CDR3 length is 11 residues. The CDR3 is CSASRQLGQHF. The CDR3 DNA is TGCAGTGCTTCACGACAGTTAGGCCAGCATTTT.

This clonotype was observed many times. This chain joins TRBV15 and TRBJ2-5; perhaps TRBD2 as D (5 bases). The CDR3 has 12 amino acids. Germline V CDR1 and CDR2: LNHNV, YYDKDF (reference sequence). Trimming took off 6 bases at V and 2 bases at J, with 7 bases between the two ends. The CDR3 protein is CATSRGQETQYF. The CDR3 DNA sequence: TGTGCCACCAGTCGGGGACAAGAGACCCAGTACTTC.

This clonotype occurred many times. The rearrangement links TRBV6-5 to TRBJ1-5; 7 bases are a match to TRBD1. The CDR3 consists of 14 residues. J was trimmed by 1 base and V by 4 bases; bases with no gene match: 1. Germline-derived CDR1 and CDR2 are MNHEY and SVGAGI. The DNA for the CDR3 is TGTGCCAGCAGTTCACAGGGGAGCAATCAGCCCCAGCATTTT. It translates to CASSSQGSNQPQHF.

This clonotype was detected ten times or more. This chain links TRBV5-5 with TRBJ1-1, with D possibly matching TRBD1 (5 bases). V was trimmed by 4 bases and J by 1 base, leaving 14 bases between them. This CDR3 has 15 amino acids. Looked up from germline, CDR1 is SGHKS and CDR2 is YYEKEE (reference sequence). The CDR3 here is CASSSFGGPNTEAFF. The CDR3 bases are TGTGCCAGCAGCAGTTTTGGGGGACCGAACACTGAAGCTTTCTTT.

This clonotype was counted ten times or more. This chain uses TRBV10-3 with TRBJ2-7; 7 positions match TRBD1. Germline CDR1 and CDR2: ENHRY and SYGVKD. The junction had 3 bases not matched to a gene; V was cut back by 10 bases and J by 6 bases. The CDR3 length is 10 residues. In DNA form, the CDR3 reads TGTGCCACCGCAGGGGGCGAGCAGTACTTC. It codes for CATAGGEQYF.

The rearrangement joins TRBV27 to TRBJ2-7, with TRBD2 identical over 8 bases. Per germline, CDR1 MNHEY and CDR2 SMNVEV (reference sequence). The CDR3 has 14 residues. Trimming took 6 bases from V and 6 from J; bases not matched to a gene: 10. The DNA of the CDR3 is TGTGCCAGCAGGAAGGGCGGGAGGTCGCCCGAGCAGTACTTC. Translation gives CASRKGGRSPEQYF.

This clonotype appeared many times. The chain recombines TRBV28 with TRBJ1-5; D is perhaps TRBD1 (5 bases). The CDR3 consists of 15 residues. V lost 2 bases to trimming and J lost 7 bases, with 15 bases between them. CDR1 is MDHEN and CDR2 is SYDVKM in the germline V gene. The CDR3 nucleotides are TGTGCCAGCAGTTTAGCGGGACGGTTAAACCAGCCCCAGCATTTT. It encodes CASSLAGRLNQPQHF.

This clonotype has just one count. This chain joins TRBV12-3 or TRBV12-4 and TRBJ2-7; 8 nucleotides agree with TRBD1. CDR3 size: 13 residues. V shed 5 bases, J shed 5 bases, and the junction held 5 bases outside the gene matches. The CDR3 protein is CASSRQGKHEQYF. DNA of the CDR3: TGTGCCAGCAGTAGACAGGGGAAGCACGAGCAGTACTTC.

Many counts were recorded for this clonotype. This chain links TRBV6-5 with TRBJ1-2; the D gene is possibly TRBD1 (5 bases). From germline, CDR1 is MNHEY and CDR2 SVGAGI. V lost 5 bases and J 7 bases, leaving 17 bases between the germline ends. The CDR3 has 14 residues. CDR3 coding DNA: TGTGCCAGCAGTCACAGGTCAAGAACAGGTGGCTACACCTTC. This sequence encodes CASSHRSRTGGYTF.

This clonotype was picked up many times. The chain has TRBV7-3 and TRBJ2-3, with D tentatively TRBD2 (6 bases). Germline lookup yields CDR1 SGHTA and CDR2 FQGTGA. Trimming removed 5 bases from V and 2 bases from J, with 17 bases in between. The CDR3 is made up of 16 amino acids. CDR3 nucleotide sequence: TGTGCCAGCAGCAGAAGGAGACTAGTTTCCACAGATACGCAGTATTTT. Its protein is CASSRRRLVSTDTQYF.

The table lists this clonotype with many counts. The rearrangement links TRBV20-1 to TRBJ2-2; 9 positions agree with TRBD2. J was trimmed by 4 bases and V by 4 bases; bases with no gene match: 7. The germline V gene encodes CDR1 DFQATT and CDR2 SNEGSKA (reference sequence). This CDR3 comprises 15 residues. Here the CDR3 reads CSATPSGASTGELFF. The CDR3 nucleotides read TGCAGTGCTACTCCTAGCGGGGCTAGCACCGGGGAGCTGTTTTTT.

This clonotype was counted between two and nine times. The rearrangement uses TRBV30 and TRBJ1-1, with D unresolved. In germline, CDR1 is GTSNPN, CDR2 SVGIG (reference sequence). Trimming left V 3 bases short and J 3 bases short, with 2 bases between. CDR3 length: 10 residues. CDR3 in DNA: TGTGCCTGGAGGGACACTGAAGCTTTCTTT. Amino acids: CAWRDTEAFF.

This clonotype was found many times. The chain uses TRBV5-1 and TRBJ1-3; a weak D match, TRBD1 (6 bases). The V gene's germline CDR1 is SGHRS and CDR2 YFSETQ. The CDR3 is made up of 14 amino acids. V dropped 3 bases and J dropped 4 bases, with 11 bases sitting between them. CDR3 protein: CASSSGAGGNTIYF. The CDR3, as DNA: TGCGCCAGCAGCTCGGGGGCTGGAGGAAACACCATATATTTT. Variable domain in full (rest from reference TRBV5-1 and TRBJ1-3): KAGVTQTPRYLIKTRGQQVTLSCSPISGHRSVSWYQQTPGQGLQFLFEYFSETQRNKGNFPGRFSGRQFSNSRSEMNVSTLELGDSALYLCASSSGAGGNTIYFGEGSWLTVV.

The sample holds many counts of this clonotype. The chain links TRBV12-3 or TRBV12-4 to TRBJ2-5; 9 bases map to TRBD2. With V trimmed by 4 bases and J by 4 bases, 7 bases remained unmatched. The CDR3 has 15 residues. Written as DNA, the CDR3 is TGTGCCAGCAGTTCCGGGGGACTAGCACGAGAGACCCAGTACTTC. Translation: CASSSGGLARETQYF.

V is TRBV28 and J is TRBJ2-5; the D gene is possibly TRBD2 (6 bases). This CDR3 is built from 15 residues. Germline V CDR1 and CDR2: MDHEN, SYDVKM. Trimming removed 5 bases at V and 4 bases at J, with 17 bases between. CDR3 region: CASSDAGPTGETQYF. The CDR3 nucleotides read TGTGCCAGCAGTGACGCGGGACCAACAGGAGAGACCCAGTACTTC. Combining the CDR3 with reference TRBV28 and TRBJ2-5 gives the whole variable domain DVKVTQSSRYLVKRTGEKVFLECVQDMDHENMFWYRQDPGLGLRLIYFSYDVKMKEKGDIPEGYSVSREKKERFSLILESASTNQTSMYLCASSDAGPTGETQYFGPGTRLLVL.

This clonotype was seen ten or more times. The DNA of the CDR3 is TGTGCCAGCAGTGAAATACCTTGGACTAGCAATTACGAGCAGTACTTC. This sequence encodes CASSEIPWTSNYEQYF. The rearrangement uses TRBV6-1 and TRBJ2-7; 8 bases are a match to TRBD2. CDR1 is MNHNS, CDR2 SASEGT, per germline. Trimming removed 2 bases from V and 4 bases from J; junction bases left unmatched: 10. The CDR3 loop spans 16 amino acids.

This clonotype was recorded many times. The rearrangement uses TRBV5-1 and TRBJ1-1; D unresolved. Germline assignment: CDR1 SGHRS and CDR2 YFSETQ. V was clipped by 0 bases and J by 5 bases, with 5 bases between them. The CDR3 runs 12 residues. The CDR3 sequence: CASSLGVTEAFF. Here the CDR3 DNA reads TGCGCCAGCAGCTTGGGTGTTACTGAAGCTTTCTTT.